This T cell receptor (beta chain) is from a study of cytomegalovirus exposure and HLA in healthy donors. Study details: An early release of data contained approximately 85 million unique TCRs, which came from HLA-typed donors.

The CDR3 covers 15 residues. From germline, CDR1 is SGHTA and CDR2 FQGTGA. V was pared by 4 bases and J by 5 bases, with 9 bases of the junction left unmatched. PCR was performed using 60 Vbeta and 13 Jbeta primers. Per the authors' pipeline: In a later analysis, around 87 million unique TCR beta chains included roughly 11 million shared by two or more donors. Only in-frame clones appear in the TCRdb table, and some are missing; sequencing was by immunoSEQ multiplex PCR. Clonal size and the V and J genes are those of that table, whereas D and trimming came from the DNA. The sample consists of tens of thousands of clones, 82% of them appearing once. Findings and caveats of the study: There were under 200 TCR beta chains listed as cytomegalovirus-associated. In a later analysis, a missense DCLRE1C variant was linked to TCR beta V- and J-gene trimming.

Remarks on this clone: The antigen remains unidentified.

The sequence came from a woman aged 18-29 years in good health and CMV-seropositive. The specimen was PBMCs. The V gene is TRBV7-3, the J gene TRBJ2-3; 7 bases line up with TRBD1. The CDR3 DNA follows: TGTGCCAGCAGCTCTGGGGGCAGGGGGTTAGATACGCAGTATTTT. Protein product: CASSSGGRGLDTQYF.